Listed here are 23 T cell receptor beta chains from one sample, sequenced in a study of blood T cell repertoires in COVID-19 (TCRdb year 2020). The library was generated by the immunoSEQ multiplex PCR assay. The clones in this table, taken by TCRdb from immuneACCESS, are in-frame only. Not every clone is retained; where verified, under half of the shortfall comes from an unresolved V gene, and the cause of the rest is unknown. The sample yields about 43,000 clones; approximately 90% were counted once. Of the sample, 15% is held by the ten largest clones. Material: peripheral blood. The receptors derive from a man aged 55 to 69 with active COVID-19.

The chain carries TRBV28 and TRBJ1-6; tentatively, D is TRBD1 (5 bases). Trimming took 7 bases from V and 4 from J, leaving 11 bases between them. This CDR3 is built from 14 residues. Germline V gene lookup returns CDR1 MDHEN and CDR2 SYDVKM. CDR3 sequence: CASITGTYNSPLHF. The CDR3 DNA sequence: TGTGCCAGCATTACAGGAACTTATAATTCACCCCTCCACTTT.

The V gene is TRBV19, the J gene TRBJ1-3; D may be TRBD1 (5 bases). CDR1 LNHDA and CDR2 SQIVND come from the germline V gene (reference sequence). This CDR3 is 12 amino acids long. Trimming took 8 bases from V and 4 from J, leaving 9 bases between them. The CDR3 protein is CASGNRGNTIYF. The CDR3 region has the DNA TGTGCCAGTGGTAACAGGGGAAACACCATATATTTT.

This rearrangement joins TRBV7-3 to TRBJ1-5; 9 positions match TRBD1. V was pared by 3 bases and J by 5 bases, with 11 bases of the junction left unmatched. The CDR3 loop spans 17 amino acids. CDR1 is SGHTA and CDR2 is FQGTGA in the germline V gene. The CDR3 protein is CASSFLRDRALDQPQHF. The CDR3 bases are TGTGCCAGCAGCTTTTTACGGGACAGGGCTCTAGATCAGCCCCAGCATTTT.

The V gene is TRBV5-6, the J gene TRBJ1-3, with D unresolved. V was cut by 4 bases and J by 2 bases, with 13 bases left in between. Germline-derived CDR1 and CDR2 are SGHDT and YYEEEE. This CDR3 is built from 15 residues. CDR3 DNA sequence: TGTGCCAGCAGCACCCGCGGCCTTACTGGAAACACCATATATTTT. Its protein product is CASSTRGLTGNTIYF.

Details on this clone: One end of the junction does not line up with germline, which may come from a read error. V gene TRBV2 combines with J gene TRBJ1-4; D is unclear. The CDR3 extends over 13 amino acids. Germline assignment: CDR1 SNHLY and CDR2 FYNNEI. As DNA, the CDR3 is TGTGCCAGCAGCGAAGGGTACATCCGAAAACTGTTTTTT. Its protein product is CASSEGYIRKLFF.

The chain carries TRBV19 and TRBJ1-5; D gene ambiguous. V lost 4 bases and J 0 bases, leaving 10 bases between the germline ends. Germline V gene data show CDR1 as LNHDA and CDR2 as SQIVND (reference sequence). This CDR3 has 15 amino acids. In DNA, the CDR3 is TGTGCCAGTAGTAGGAGGGCAGATAGCAATCAGCCCCAGCATTTT. This encodes CASSRRADSNQPQHF.

The rearrangement uses TRBV7-3 and TRBJ2-2; D is perhaps TRBD2 (5 bases). V lost 9 bases and J 2 bases, leaving 10 bases between the germline ends. Germline lookup yields CDR1 SGHTA and CDR2 FQGTGA. CDR3 length equals 13 residues. In DNA, the CDR3 is TGTGCCAGTAGAGCGGAAAACACCGGGGAGCTGTTTTTT. This codes for CASRAENTGELFF.

The chain employs TRBV2 and TRBJ2-3; 8 bases align to TRBD2. Germline CDR1 is SNHLY and CDR2 is FYNNEI. The V segment lost 1 base and the J segment 3 bases; nucleotides outside the gene matches: 6. CDR3 length: 16 residues. CDR3 nucleotide sequence: TGTGCCAGCAGTGAAGGGACTAGCCGAAGGACAGATACGCAGTATTTT. Its translation: CASSEGTSRRTDTQYF.

The J gene is TRBJ2-5, the V gene TRBV15; 10 nucleotides agree with TRBD2. In germline, CDR1 is LNHNV, CDR2 YYDKDF (reference sequence). V lost 1 base to trimming and J lost 4 bases; unmatched junction nucleotides: 9. The CDR3 has 17 amino acids. The CDR3 bases are TGTGCCACCAGCAGAGCACTAGCGGGACAAGGGAGAGAGACCCAGTACTTC. It is translated as CATSRALAGQGRETQYF.

The chain has TRBV28 and TRBJ2-3; TRBD1 agrees at 7 bases. This CDR3 spans 17 amino acids. The germline gives CDR1 MDHEN, CDR2 SYDVKM. V was pared by 8 bases and J by 4 bases, with 18 bases of the junction left unmatched. The CDR3 nucleotides are TGTGCCAGCGACCAACCTAGGGGGCGAGACCTCCCAGATACGCAGTATTTT. This sequence encodes CASDQPRGRDLPDTQYF.

The chain links TRBV28 to TRBJ2-1, with 11 bases aligning to TRBD2. The length of the CDR3 is 15 residues. Germline V gene data show CDR1 as MDHEN and CDR2 as SYDVKM. Unmatched junction bases numbered 3, after V lost 6 bases and J lost 2 bases. In DNA, the CDR3 is TGTGCCAGCAGCCCACTAGCGGGAGCCTACAATGAGCAGTTCTTC. As protein: CASSPLAGAYNEQFF.

The J gene is TRBJ1-5, the V gene TRBV19; the D gene is possibly TRBD1 (6 bases). Germline CDR1 reads LNHDA; CDR2 reads SQIVND (reference sequence). Trimming pared 5 bases from V and 0 bases from J, leaving 11 bases between. This CDR3 is 15 amino acids long. CDR3 DNA: TGTGCCAGTAGTCCCAGACAGGATAGCAATCAGCCCCAGCATTTT. As protein: CASSPRQDSNQPQHF. Full variable domain (outside the CDR3, taken from reference TRBV19 and TRBJ1-5): DGGITQSPKYLFRKEGQNVTLSCEQNLNHDAMYWYRQDPGQGLRLIYYSQIVNDFQKGDIAEGYSVSREKKESFPLTVTSAQKNPTAFYLCASSPRQDSNQPQHFGDGTRLSIL.

The chain employs TRBV5-4 and TRBJ2-3, with TRBD2 matching 16 bases. V gave up 4 bases and J gave up 0 bases; unmatched junction bases: 5. CDR3 length: 18 residues. In germline, CDR1 is SGHNT, CDR2 YYREEE (reference sequence). CDR3 DNA sequence: TGTGCCAGCAGCCCTGGGACTAGCGGGGGGGCCAGCACAGATACGCAGTATTTT. Its protein product is CASSPGTSGGASTDTQYF.

CDR3 DNA sequence: TGTGCCAGTAGTCTCGGCGGGAGTCCTCAGGGGGAGACCCAGTACTTC. Amino acids: CASSLGGSPQGETQYF. This chain links TRBV19 with TRBJ2-5, with D possibly being TRBD2 (7 bases). The CDR3 is 16 amino acids. Germline V gene data show CDR1 as LNHDA and CDR2 as SQIVND (reference sequence). Trimming took off 5 bases at V and 5 bases at J, with 21 bases between the two ends.

The chain has TRBV3-1 (or the pseudogene TRBV3-2) and TRBJ2-1; 8 bases are a match to TRBD1. Germline V gene data show CDR1 as LGHDT and CDR2 as YNNKEL (reference sequence). J was trimmed by 5 bases and V by 3 bases; bases with no gene match: 6. The CDR3 sequence is 15 residues long. In nucleotides, the CDR3 is TGTGCCAGCAGCCACCGGGACAGGTCGAACAATGAGCAGTTCTTC. This codes for CASSHRDRSNNEQFF.

The chain recombines TRBV27 with TRBJ1-6, with unresolved D. V shed 7 bases and J shed 5 bases, with 15 bases lying between them. CDR3 length: 15 residues. Germline V gene data show CDR1 as MNHEY and CDR2 as SMNVEV (reference sequence). CDR3 protein: CASKSFGINNSPLHF. The CDR3 region has the DNA TGTGCCAGCAAGAGTTTCGGGATAAATAATTCACCCCTCCACTTT.

The V gene is TRBV28, the J gene TRBJ2-5, with TRBD2 matching over 14 bases. The germline CDR1 and CDR2 sequences are MDHEN and SYDVKM. The CDR3 covers 19 residues. V lost 6 bases, J lost 1 base, and 13 bases stayed unmatched. The CDR3, as DNA: TGTGCCAGCAGCCCTGGTAAAGGACTAGCGGGAGGCCTCCAAGAGACCCAGTACTTC. It codes for CASSPGKGLAGGLQETQYF. Combining the CDR3 with reference TRBV28 and TRBJ2-5 gives the whole variable domain DVKVTQSSRYLVKRTGEKVFLECVQDMDHENMFWYRQDPGLGLRLIYFSYDVKMKEKGDIPEGYSVSREKKERFSLILESASTNQTSMYLCASSPGKGLAGGLQETQYFGPGTRLLVL.

Here the CDR3 reads CASSGRQGNQPQHF. CDR3 nucleotides: TGTGCCAGTAGTGGAAGACAGGGGAATCAGCCCCAGCATTTT. This chain uses TRBV19 with TRBJ1-5; 8 bases agree with TRBD1. V lost 5 bases and J lost 4; bases outside the gene matches: 4. The CDR3 sequence is 14 residues long. Germline CDR1 LNHDA, CDR2 SQIVND (reference sequence).

In DNA form, the CDR3 reads TGTGCCAGCAGCGAAGTGTGGAGGAACACCGGGGAGCTGTTTTTT. It is translated as CASSEVWRNTGELFF. The chain links TRBV28 to TRBJ2-2, with D unresolved. The CDR3 runs to 15 residues. Germline CDR1 and CDR2: MDHEN and SYDVKM. The ends were cut back, 6 bases at V and 1 base at J, with 12 bases in the middle. The whole variable domain, remainder taken from reference TRBV28 and TRBJ2-2, is DVKVTQSSRYLVKRTGEKVFLECVQDMDHENMFWYRQDPGLGLRLIYFSYDVKMKEKGDIPEGYSVSREKKERFSLILESASTNQTSMYLCASSEVWRNTGELFFGEGSRLTVL.

The CDR3 loop reads CASSQMTGVDVETQYF. DNA of the CDR3: TGTGCCAGCAGCCAGATGACAGGGGTAGACGTAGAGACCCAGTACTTC. V is TRBV4-2 and J is TRBJ2-5, with 8 bases aligning to TRBD1. CDR1 is LGHNA and CDR2 is YNFKEQ in the germline V gene. The CDR3 consists of 16 residues. V lost 3 bases to trimming and J lost 4 bases; unmatched junction nucleotides: 10.

The chain carries TRBV5-1 and TRBJ2-7; 9 nucleotides align to TRBD1. CDR1 is SGHRS and CDR2 is YFSETQ in the germline V gene. The CDR3 runs to 15 residues. The J segment lost 5 bases and the V segment lost 0 bases, leaving 6 bases of the junction unmatched. The CDR3 spells CASSLGGTGPNEQYF. Written as DNA, the CDR3 is TGCGCCAGCAGCTTGGGTGGGACAGGGCCTAACGAGCAGTACTTC.

V gene TRBV19 combines with J gene TRBJ2-3; 8 bases map to TRBD1. Germline V CDR1 and CDR2: LNHDA, SQIVND (reference sequence). This CDR3 is built from 16 residues. After removal of 11 bases from V and 0 bases from J, the junction contained 13 bases not matched to a gene. DNA of the CDR3: TGTGCCCGTACACGGACAGGGCCCACTAGCACAGATACGCAGTATTTT. Encoded protein: CARTRTGPTSTDTQYF.

The chain links TRBV29-1 to TRBJ1-1; 11 bases agree with TRBD1. J lost 5 bases, V lost 2 bases, and 4 bases had no gene match. CDR1 is SQVTM and CDR2 is ANQGSEA in the germline V gene. CDR3 length equals 14 residues. CDR3 nucleotides: TGCAGCGTTGAAAGGGGACAGGGGGTGACTGAAGCTTTCTTT. Its protein is CSVERGQGVTEAFF.